The source of this T cell receptor (beta chain) is a study of control samples from healthy donors and cancer patients. V was trimmed by 1 base and J by 5 bases, leaving 5 bases between them. The CDR3 spans 12 residues. Per germline, CDR1 SNHLY and CDR2 FYNNEI. Some clones are missing from TCRdb's copy, which holds only in-frame ones; the method was immunoSEQ multiplex PCR. The profile covers tens of thousands of clones, with around 90% appearing a single time and 8% to 10% taken by the ten largest. The rearrangement uses TRBV2 and TRBJ1-2; D remains unclear. The TCR sequence derives from a woman aged 50 to 60 with colorectal cancer. What was sequenced was PBMCs. The CDR3 here is CASSEGNYGYTF. DNA of the CDR3: TGTGCCAGCAGTGAAGGAAATTATGGCTACACCTTC.